These 18 T cell receptor beta chains were sequenced from one sample in a study of T-cell memory formation after mild COVID-19. TCRdb used MiXCR to reprocess the 5' RACE reads, holding one entry per CDR3 protein. The data hold 350,000 or so distinct CDR3 sequences, with roughly 19% observed a single time. Sequences were obtained from PBMCs or a T cell subset sorted from them (not recorded which). Receptor source: a man aged 18 to 30 who had mild COVID-19 (a few samples of this study predate the infection). Cell type and time point are not known.

This chain uses TRBV3-1 with TRBJ2-1; 8 bases line up with TRBD2. Germline V CDR1 and CDR2: LGHDT, YNNKEL (reference sequence). V lost 4 bases to trimming and J lost 2 bases; unmatched junction nucleotides: 7. There are 16 residues in the CDR3. Here the CDR3 reads CASSPQWRGAYNEQFF. CDR3 nucleotide sequence: TGTGCCAGCAGCCCGCAGTGGCGGGGGGCCTACAATGAGCAGTTCTTC.

This clonotype was found a few times. The CDR3 here is CASSWGQGVTGELFF. CDR3 DNA sequence: TGTGCCAGCAGCTGGGGACAGGGTGTAACCGGGGAGCTGTTTTTT. This chain connects TRBV5-5 to TRBJ2-2, with TRBD1 identical over 9 bases. The CDR3 runs to 15 residues. Germline CDR1 is SGHKS and CDR2 is YYEKEE (reference sequence). V shed 3 bases and J 5 bases; nucleotides not matched to a gene: 5.

V is TRBV14 and J is TRBJ2-7; no definite D call. The CDR3 totals 13 residues. Per the germline V gene, CDR1 is SGHDN and CDR2 is FVKESK. V shed 6 bases and J shed 3 bases, with 12 bases lying between them. CDR3 bases: TGTGCCAGCAGGACCCGACTCCTCTACGAGCAGTACGTC. This encodes CASRTRLLYEQYV.

This clonotype was found a few times. The J gene is TRBJ2-3, the V gene TRBV5-1; perhaps TRBD2 as D (6 bases). The CDR3 sequence is 14 residues long. The germline CDR1 and CDR2 sequences are SGHRS and YFSETQ. V shed 6 bases and J shed 0 bases, with 11 bases lying between them. The DNA of the CDR3 is TGCGCCAGCACGGATGGGACTAGCACAGATACGCAGTATTTT. Protein sequence: CASTDGTSTDTQYF.

This clonotype has just a few counts. The chain employs TRBV5-1 and TRBJ2-1, with 11 bases fitting TRBD2. The germline V gene encodes CDR1 SGHRS and CDR2 YFSETQ. V lost 1 base to trimming and J lost 0 bases; unmatched junction nucleotides: 9. The length of the CDR3 is 19 residues. CDR3 nucleotide sequence: TGCGCCAGCAGCTTGATCCCTAGCGGGGGGTCCTTCTCCTACAATGAGCAGTTCTTC. Its protein is CASSLIPSGGSFSYNEQFF. Complete variable domain (other parts from reference TRBV5-1 and TRBJ2-1): KAGVTQTPRYLIKTRGQQVTLSCSPISGHRSVSWYQQTPGQGLQFLFEYFSETQRNKGNFPGRFSGRQFSNSRSEMNVSTLELGDSALYLCASSLIPSGGSFSYNEQFFGPGTRLTVL.

This clonotype was seen more than once but under ten times. The V and J genes are TRBV6-6 and TRBJ2-5; 7 bases agree with TRBD2. Per the germline V gene, CDR1 is MNHNY and CDR2 is SVGAGI (reference sequence). The CDR3 consists of 14 residues. The V gene end was trimmed by 2 bases and the J gene end by 4 bases; junction bases not matched to a gene: 4. The CDR3 region has the DNA TGTGCCAGCAGTTACAGGGAGGGGACAGAGACCCAGTACTTC. Translation: CASSYREGTETQYF.

The chain carries TRBV12-3 or TRBV12-4 and TRBJ1-2, with D unclear. Trimming removed 6 bases from V and 4 bases from J, with 18 bases in between. The length of the CDR3 is 15 residues. The CDR3 nucleotides are TGTGCCAGCAGCCACCAGGACGGACCATTCTATGGCTACACCTTC. Translating it yields CASSHQDGPFYGYTF.

This clonotype has a handful of counts. This chain links TRBV7-3 with TRBJ2-2; D may match TRBD1 or TRBD2 (6 bases each). From germline, CDR1 is SGHTA and CDR2 FQGTGA. The length of the CDR3 is 16 residues. The germline V and J ends were trimmed by 5 bases and 4 bases, with 17 bases remaining between them. Here the CDR3 reads CASSPWSGAGTGELFF. Written as DNA, the CDR3 is TGTGCCAGCAGCCCGTGGTCGGGGGCGGGCACCGGGGAGCTGTTTTTT.

The rearrangement links TRBV20-1 to TRBJ1-2, with D unresolved. Trimming shortened V by 0 bases and J by 7 bases, and 12 bases separated the two germline ends. CDR1 and CDR2 from the germline V gene are DFQATT and SNEGSKA (reference sequence). The CDR3 extends over 13 amino acids. CDR3 in DNA: TGCAGTGCTAGAGATCGAGGAGTCGGTGGCTACACCTTC. It specifies CSARDRGVGGYTF.

This clonotype was counted a few times. DNA for the CDR3: TGTGCCAGCAGCTTGGGTGGACAGGGGGCATCTGGAAACACCATATATTTT. Its protein product is CASSLGGQGASGNTIYF. The rearrangement uses TRBV7-9 and TRBJ1-3; 11 nucleotides align to TRBD1. CDR1 is SEHNR, CDR2 FQNEAQ, per germline (reference sequence). The CDR3 loop spans 17 amino acids. Trimming cost V 3 bases and J 1 base; bases outside gene matches: 5.

The chain couples TRBV30 to TRBJ2-1; D may be TRBD2 (6 bases). Germline CDR1 GTSNPN, CDR2 SVGIG (reference sequence). The CDR3 length is 16 residues. Trimming removed 1 base at V and 0 bases at J, with 13 bases between. DNA for the CDR3: TGTGCCTGGAGTGAGAGATTTAGCGGCTCCTACAATGAGCAGTTCTTC. Translated: CAWSERFSGSYNEQFF.

V usage is TRBV5-1 and J usage is TRBJ2-3, with 7 positions matching TRBD1. The ends lost 3 bases at V and 1 base at J; junction bases unmatched: 14. Germline CDR1 is SGHRS and CDR2 is YFSETQ. The CDR3 sequence is 18 residues long. This chain's CDR3 is CASSSAPTTGSGTDTQYF. The DNA for the CDR3 is TGCGCCAGCAGCTCTGCCCCGACGACAGGGTCAGGCACAGATACGCAGTATTTT.

The genes are TRBV12-3 or TRBV12-4 and TRBJ2-5; D is possibly TRBD2 (6 bases). The CDR3 is 15 residues long. V was shortened by 4 bases and J by 5 bases, with 17 bases between the two germline ends. CDR3 nucleotide sequence: TGTGCCAGCAGTTCCCGCCTAACTAGCTACGAGACCCAGTACTTC. Encoded protein: CASSSRLTSYETQYF.

The chain employs TRBV2 and TRBJ1-1; 7 nucleotides match TRBD1. J was trimmed by 3 bases and V by 3 bases; bases with no gene match: 4. The V gene's germline CDR1 is SNHLY and CDR2 FYNNEI. This CDR3 is 14 amino acids long. The CDR3 coding sequence is TGTGCCAGCAGTGAGCAGGGGGAAGACACTGAAGCTTTCTTT. Translating gives CASSEQGEDTEAFF.

This clonotype was recorded a few times. The genes are TRBV20-1 and TRBJ2-3, with TRBD2 matching over 13 bases. Germline V gene data show CDR1 as DFQATT and CDR2 as SNEGSKA (reference sequence). This CDR3 has 13 residues. V lost 6 bases to trimming and J lost 5 bases; unmatched junction nucleotides: 2. The CDR3: CSAGLAGVDTQYF. CDR3 sequence (DNA): TGCAGTGCCGGACTAGCGGGGGTAGATACGCAGTATTTT.

The chain combines TRBV4-3 with TRBJ2-2; D unclear. V shed 2 bases and J shed 7 bases, with 11 bases lying between them. The CDR3 has 14 residues. Germline CDR1 is LGHNA and CDR2 is YSLEER. CDR3 sequence reads: CASSQRANYGELFF. CDR3 sequence (DNA): TGCGCCAGCAGCCAACGGGCCAATTACGGGGAGCTGTTTTTT.

This clonotype was counted ten times or more. The chain is built from TRBV4-2 and TRBJ2-5, with 11 bases matching TRBD2. J gave up 4 bases and V 3 bases, and 7 bases lay outside the gene matches. The CDR3 loop spans 16 amino acids. Germline V gene data show CDR1 as LGHNA and CDR2 as YNFKEQ. CDR3 loop: CASSQASGGRGETQYF. The CDR3 DNA sequence: TGTGCCAGCAGCCAGGCTAGCGGGGGGCGGGGAGAGACCCAGTACTTC.

V and J are TRBV3-1 and TRBJ2-7; 14 bases agree with TRBD2. This CDR3 has 17 residues. Trimming removed 4 bases from V and 3 bases from J; junction bases left unmatched: 8. CDR1 is LGHDT and CDR2 is YNNKEL in the germline V gene (reference sequence). The CDR3 loop is CASSRRTSGGTFYEQYF. DNA of the CDR3: TGTGCCAGCAGCCGTAGGACTAGCGGGGGGACATTCTACGAGCAGTACTTC.